These 16 T cell receptor beta chains came from one sample sequenced in a study of T cell responses to AZD1222 COVID-19 vaccine. Profiling relied on immunoSEQ multiplex PCR, and the TCRdb table lists in-frame clones only, not all of them. The sample shows more than 55,000 clones, approximately 80% of them seen only once. Sequenced here: peripheral blood, sampled 28 days after the second AZD1222 dose. The receptors shown here come from an adult who received the AZD1222 COVID-19 vaccine.

The chain couples TRBV3-1 (or the pseudogene TRBV3-2) to TRBJ2-4, with D maybe TRBD1 (6 bases). This CDR3 comprises 13 residues. The V end lost 5 bases, the J end lost 9 bases, and 14 bases lay between the germline ends. The germline CDR1 and CDR2 sequences are LGHDT and YNNKEL (reference sequence). Here the CDR3 DNA reads TGTGCCAGCAGCGGACAGACTTTAGGCATTCAGTACTTC. Protein product: CASSGQTLGIQYF.

The V and J genes are TRBV3-1 (or the pseudogene TRBV3-2) and TRBJ2-5; 7 bases align to TRBD1. CDR1 LGHDT and CDR2 YNNKEL come from the germline V gene (reference sequence). V lost 2 bases and J lost 2; bases outside the gene matches: 2. The CDR3 contains 14 residues. CDR3 sequence: CASSQRTGQETQYF. CDR3 sequence (DNA): TGTGCCAGCAGCCAACGGACAGGACAAGAGACCCAGTACTTC.

The chain links TRBV30 to TRBJ2-7, with D unclear. V shed 0 bases and J shed 3 bases, with 9 bases lying between them. Germline CDR1 is GTSNPN and CDR2 is SVGIG (reference sequence). This CDR3 is 13 amino acids long. In DNA, the CDR3 is TGTGCCTGGAGTGTTGACACAAACTACGAGCAGTACTTC. It specifies CAWSVDTNYEQYF.

In this sample, this clone turned up a few times. The genes are TRBV7-9 and TRBJ2-3; 7 bases map to TRBD1. The J segment lost 8 bases and the V segment lost 5 bases, leaving 7 bases of the junction unmatched. This CDR3 has 13 residues. Germline lookup yields CDR1 SEHNR and CDR2 FQNEAQ (reference sequence). The CDR3 DNA reads as TGTGCCAGCAGCCCGACAGGGTCGGCTACGCAGTATTTT. Its translation: CASSPTGSATQYF.

The genes are TRBV24-1 and TRBJ1-3; D gene uncertain. CDR1 is KGHDR, CDR2 SFDVKD, per germline. CDR3 length equals 16 residues. Trimming removed 5 bases at V and 3 bases at J, with 16 bases between. This CDR3 reads CATSASDALGGNTIYF. CDR3 DNA: TGTGCCACCAGTGCTTCTGACGCTCTGGGTGGAAACACCATATATTTT.

This chain joins TRBV6-1 and TRBJ2-7, with D perhaps given as TRBD1 or TRBD2 (5 bases each). Per the germline V gene, CDR1 is MNHNS and CDR2 is SASEGT. The CDR3 length is 17 residues. Deletions cut 4 bases from V and 2 bases from J, with 21 bases between. The CDR3, as DNA: TGTGCCAGCAGTGGCCCCGGGGACCAGACGTCGCCCTACGAGCAGTACTTC. The encoded protein is CASSGPGDQTSPYEQYF.

The chain combines TRBV11-1 with TRBJ1-1; 9 positions agree with TRBD1. This CDR3 has 14 residues. Germline trimming cut 5 bases from V and 1 base from J; bases unmatched to any gene: 2. CDR1 and CDR2 from the germline V gene are SGHAT and FQDESV (reference sequence). The CDR3 loop is CASSPGQGNTEAFF. CDR3 nucleotide sequence: TGTGCCAGCAGCCCGGGACAGGGGAACACTGAAGCTTTCTTT.

The rearrangement uses TRBV15 and TRBJ2-5; a weak D match, TRBD2 (5 bases). The V and J ends lost 4 bases and 3 bases respectively, with 9 bases between them. Looked up from germline, CDR1 is LNHNV and CDR2 is YYDKDF (reference sequence). This CDR3 has 13 amino acids. The DNA of the CDR3 is TGTGCCACCAGCACTACTAGGAAAGAGACCCAGTACTTC. Residues: CATSTTRKETQYF. The full variable domain, completed using reference TRBV15 and TRBJ2-5, is DAMVIQNPRYQVTQFGKPVTLSCSQTLNHNVMYWYQQKSSQAPKLLFHYYDKDFNNEADTPDNFQSRRPNTSFCFLDIRSPGLGDTAMYLCATSTTRKETQYFGPGTRLLVL.

This sequence joins TRBV9 and TRBJ2-1, with 7 bases matching TRBD2. CDR3 length: 15 amino acids. V dropped 4 bases and J dropped 7; count of bases not matched to a gene: 11. Germline CDR1 and CDR2: SGDLS and YYNGEE. CDR3 DNA sequence: TGTGCCAGCAGCCCCCGACTAGCAGGTGGAAATGAGCAGTTCTTC. It yields the protein CASSPRLAGGNEQFF.

J is TRBJ2-2 and V is TRBV5-5; D uncertain. This CDR3 contains 15 residues. Germline-derived CDR1 and CDR2 are SGHKS and YYEKEE (reference sequence). Trimming removed 0 bases at V and 0 bases at J, with 6 bases between. The CDR3 here is CASSLDPANTGELFF. The CDR3 DNA follows: TGTGCCAGCAGCTTGGACCCCGCGAACACCGGGGAGCTGTTTTTT.

This clone came up once. The CDR3, as DNA: TGTGCCAGCAGCTCCCCCCCCAGGGATGAGCAGTTCTTC. Translation: CASSSPPRDEQFF. The chain carries TRBV7-3 and TRBJ2-1; D is perhaps TRBD1 (5 bases). Germline-derived CDR1 and CDR2 are SGHTA and FQGTGA. Trimming took off 4 bases at V and 8 bases at J, with 12 bases between the two ends. CDR3 length: 13 residues.

The V and J genes are TRBV28 and TRBJ1-5; 8 positions match TRBD1. Germline-derived CDR1 and CDR2 are MDHEN and SYDVKM. J lost 6 bases, V lost 1 base, and 14 bases had no gene match. This CDR3 is built from 18 residues. CDR3 bases: TGTGCCAGCAGTTTATTCCTAATACCGACAGGGGCGGGTCAGCCCCAGCATTTT. Translated, it gives CASSLFLIPTGAGQPQHF.

This clone has ten or more counts. The chain carries TRBV7-2 and TRBJ1-5; D is ambiguous. Between the trimmed V and J ends, which lost 2 bases and 2 bases, there was a span of 13 bases. The CDR3 extends over 16 amino acids. Germline V gene data show CDR1 as SGHTA and CDR2 as FQGNSA. This chain's CDR3 is CASSLLAWEGNQPQHF. CDR3 in DNA: TGTGCCAGCAGCTTATTGGCGTGGGAGGGCAATCAGCCCCAGCATTTT. Full variable domain (missing parts from reference TRBV7-2 and TRBJ1-5): GAGVSQSPSNKVTEKGKDVELRCDPISGHTALYWYRQSLGQGLEFLIYFQGNSAPDKSGLPSDRFSAERTGGSVSTLTIQRTQQEDSAVYLCASSLLAWEGNQPQHFGDGTRLSIL.

The rearrangement links TRBV6-5 to TRBJ1-2, with D unclear. Looked up from germline, CDR1 is MNHEY and CDR2 is SVGAGI. V was cut by 7 bases and J by 7 bases, with 19 bases left in between. The CDR3 runs to 14 residues. This chain's CDR3 is CASKPAKAEGGYTF. As DNA, the CDR3 is TGTGCCAGCAAACCCGCTAAGGCGGAGGGTGGCTACACCTTC.

This chain links TRBV7-2 with TRBJ1-5; possibly TRBD1 for D (5 bases). Germline V lookup: CDR1 SGHTA, CDR2 FQGNSA. V lost 4 bases, J lost 2 bases, and 15 bases lay in between. This CDR3 is 16 amino acids long. The CDR3 reads CASSSRDRWGNQPQHF. CDR3 sequence (DNA): TGTGCCAGCAGCTCCCGGGACCGATGGGGCAATCAGCCCCAGCATTTT.

This chain uses TRBV5-5 with TRBJ2-7; D unclear. CDR1 SGHKS and CDR2 YYEKEE come from the germline V gene (reference sequence). Between the trimmed V and J ends, which lost 2 bases and 3 bases, there was a span of 9 bases. This CDR3 region has 13 residues. The CDR3 DNA reads TGTGCCAGCAGCTTCTCAGAGTACTACGAGCAGTACTTC. As protein: CASSFSEYYEQYF. Full variable domain (remainder filled in from reference TRBV5-5 and TRBJ2-7): DAGVTQSPTHLIKTRGQQVTLRCSPISGHKSVSWYQQVLGQGPQFIFQYYEKEERGRGNFPDRFSARQFPNYSSELNVNALLLGDSALYLCASSFSEYYEQYFGPGTRLTVT.